Listed below are T cell receptor beta chains from one sample, sequenced in a study of shared clonotypes between healthy human individuals. Sequencing was performed with immunoSEQ multiplex PCR; in TCRdb, only in-frame clones are kept and a portion is missing. The table has 2.5 million or so clones, 90% to 95% seen once. The source material was naive CD4+ T cells sorted from blood. The source is a man between 18 and 35 years old in good health. Each CDR3 is given with its conserved first and last residue. Fields, in order: clone size, V gene, J gene, D gene, CDR3 protein, CDR3 DNA. The D gene is left open where the match is weak. Some rows mark clone size as missing; the rest say once, few, many or name a class of expanded clone.

>.|TRBV30|TRBJ1-5|.
CAWSKGGDQPQHF
TGTGCCTGGAGTAAGGGGGGAGATCAGCCCCAGCATTTT
>few|TRBV19|TRBJ1-1|.
CASRPSPGHPEAFF
TGTGCCAGTAGACCCTCACCGGGACACCCAGAAGCTTTCTTT
>.|TRBV7-9|TRBJ1-1|.
CASSLGPTGGEAFF
TGTGCCAGCAGCTTAGGTCCCACTGGGGGGGAAGCTTTCTTT
>.|TRBV18|TRBJ1-1|TRBD1
CASSPGQGKAEAFF
TGTGCCAGCTCACCCGGACAGGGAAAGGCTGAAGCTTTCTTT
>.|TRBV11-3|TRBJ1-2|TRBD1
CASSLEVGDSSNYGYTF
TGTGCCAGCAGCTTAGAAGTGGGGGACAGCTCTAACTATGGCTACACCTTC
>.|TRBV6-4|TRBJ1-3|.
CASSDSWGAGNTIYF
TGTGCCAGCAGTGACTCTTGGGGAGCCGGAAACACCATATATTTT
>.|TRBV15|TRBJ2-5|.
CATSRDKTQYF
TGTGCCACCAGCAGAGATAAGACCCAGTACTTC
>.|TRBV6-5|TRBJ2-5|TRBD1
CASSSGQGSEQYF
TGTGCCAGCAGTTCGGGACAGGGTAGTGAGCAGTACTTC
>.|TRBV7-9|TRBJ1-4|.
CASSPERGKLFF
TGTGCCAGCAGCCCAGAAAGGGGAAAACTGTTTTTT
>.|TRBV6-1|TRBJ1-5|TRBD1
CASRGQGDNQPQHF
TGTGCCAGCAGAGGACAGGGGGACAATCAGCCCCAGCATTTT
>once|TRBV5-1|TRBJ2-2|.
CASSPGWGLSNTGELFF
TGCGCCAGCAGCCCGGGGTGGGGGCTATCTAACACCGGGGAGCTGTTTTTT
>.|TRBV19|TRBJ1-1|.
CASDGGGTEAFF
TGTGCCAGCGACGGCGGGGGGACTGAAGCTTTCTTT
>.|TRBV13|TRBJ1-2|.
CASNPPLGKTNYGYTF
TGTGCCAGCAACCCCCCGCTGGGGAAGACTAACTATGGCTACACCTTC
>.|TRBV6-5|TRBJ1-1|.
CASRTYTEAFF
TGTGCCAGCAGGACGTACACTGAAGCTTTCTTT
>.|TRBV10-3|TRBJ1-3|.
CAISESVFGTIYF
TGTGCCATCAGTGAGTCAGTTTTCGGCACCATATATTTT
>.|TRBV2|TRBJ2-5|.
CASSIPGGTQYF
TGTGCCAGCAGTATCCCAGGCGGGACCCAGTACTTC